What follows are 21 T cell receptor beta chains derived from one specimen sequenced in a study of shared clonotypes between healthy human individuals. TCRdb's copy holds only in-frame clones and misses some; the assay was immunoSEQ multiplex PCR. The data contain around 550,000 clones, about 96% of them singletons. The sample consisted of naive CD4+ T cells sorted from blood. Subset denoted: CD45RA+ positively selected. The source of these receptors is a woman aged 25 to 39 in good health.

The V call is TRBV28, the J call TRBJ2-4; D is possibly TRBD1 or TRBD2 (7 bases each). V was shortened by 4 bases and J by 4 bases, with 14 bases between the two germline ends. CDR1 and CDR2 (germline): MDHEN, SYDVKM. The CDR3 length is 15 residues. In DNA form, the CDR3 reads TGTGCCAGCAGTTCAATCAGGGGGGGAAAAAACATTCAGTACTTC. Translating it yields CASSSIRGGKNIQYF. Complete variable domain (other parts from reference TRBV28 and TRBJ2-4): DVKVTQSSRYLVKRTGEKVFLECVQDMDHENMFWYRQDPGLGLRLIYFSYDVKMKEKGDIPEGYSVSREKKERFSLILESASTNQTSMYLCASSSIRGGKNIQYFGAGTRLSVL.

The chain employs TRBV19 and TRBJ2-3; 14 positions agree with TRBD2. This CDR3 contains 17 residues. Per the germline V gene, CDR1 is LNHDA and CDR2 is SQIVND (reference sequence). Losses at the gene ends were 6 bases for V and 5 bases for J; bases not matched to a gene: 10. CDR3 in DNA: TGTGCCAGTAGATTCGCCGGGACTAGCGGGAGCGGAGATACGCAGTATTTT. Its translation is CASRFAGTSGSGDTQYF.

The rearrangement links TRBV5-1 to TRBJ2-6; TRBD1 might be the D (5 bases). Germline values: CDR1 SGHRS, CDR2 YFSETQ. V lost 3 bases, J lost 0 bases, and 13 bases lay in between. This CDR3 spans 17 amino acids. The CDR3 DNA is TGCGCCAGCAGCTCGACCAGACAGAGCTCTGGGGCCAACGTCCTGACTTTC. Translation gives CASSSTRQSSGANVLTF.

This rearrangement joins TRBV7-6 to TRBJ2-5, with 8 bases fitting TRBD1. The last part of the DNA fits TRBJ2-7 better; the J call may be wrong. The CDR3 covers 14 residues. Germline V lookup: CDR1 SGHVS, CDR2 FNYEAQ. DNA of the CDR3: TGTGCCAGCAGCTTAGAGACAGGGGTCTACGAGCAGTACTTC. Translation: CASSLETGVYEQYF.

The V gene is TRBV19, the J gene TRBJ1-1; possibly TRBD1 for D (5 bases). Germline values: CDR1 LNHDA, CDR2 SQIVND (reference sequence). V dropped 2 bases and J dropped 1 base, with 8 bases sitting between them. CDR3 size: 14 residues. CDR3 residues: CASSIRDWNTEAFF. CDR3 sequence (DNA): TGTGCCAGTAGTATAAGGGACTGGAACACTGAAGCTTTCTTT.

DNA for the CDR3: TGTGCCAGCAGCTTAGCGGTAAGATACGAGCAGTACTTC. Translating gives CASSLAVRYEQYF. The chain combines TRBV11-3 with TRBJ2-7; D not certain. CDR3 length: 13 residues. V gave up 1 base and J gave up 4 bases, with 8 bases separating them. Germline CDR1 is SGHNT and CDR2 is YENEEA.

The chain links TRBV5-1 to TRBJ2-5, with 9 bases that match TRBD1. J was trimmed by 5 bases and V by 3 bases; bases with no gene match: 8. The CDR3 runs 15 residues. Per the germline V gene, CDR1 is SGHRS and CDR2 is YFSETQ. CDR3 sequence (DNA): TGCGCCAGCAGCTGGAGACAGGGGGGCGAGGAGACCCAGTACTTC. Protein: CASSWRQGGEETQYF.

The V gene is TRBV11-3, the J gene TRBJ2-7, with 7 bases that match TRBD1. There are 13 residues in the CDR3. J gave up 4 bases and V 4 bases, and 4 bases lay outside the gene matches. Germline CDR1 SGHNT, CDR2 YENEEA. The CDR3 DNA follows: TGTGCCAGCAGCTCGGGACAGCAATACGAGCAGTACTTC. Translating it yields CASSSGQQYEQYF.

The chain links TRBV5-8 to TRBJ1-5; D is undetermined. The V and J ends lost 4 bases and 5 bases respectively, with 10 bases between them. CDR3 length equals 13 residues. Germline lookup yields CDR1 SGHTS and CDR2 YDEGEE. The CDR3 sequence is CASSPAIYQPQHF. Here the CDR3 DNA reads TGTGCCAGCAGCCCGGCTATTTATCAGCCCCAGCATTTT.

The V gene is TRBV5-1, the J gene TRBJ1-1, with D possibly being TRBD1 (6 bases). The germline V gene has CDR1 SGHRS and CDR2 YFSETQ. Trimming pared 6 bases from V and 1 base from J, leaving 22 bases between. The CDR3 is 17 amino acids. The CDR3 DNA is TGCGCCAGCAACTGGGGGCAGGGGATGGCTTGGAACACTGAAGCTTTCTTT. The encoded protein is CASNWGQGMAWNTEAFF.

The chain recombines TRBV28 with TRBJ2-7; 9 nucleotides agree with TRBD2. V lost 5 bases to trimming and J lost 2 bases; unmatched junction nucleotides: 10. CDR1 and CDR2 from the germline V gene are MDHEN and SYDVKM. This CDR3 spans 16 amino acids. The CDR3 protein is CASSAARTSDAYEQYF. The CDR3 DNA sequence: TGTGCCAGCAGTGCCGCCCGGACTAGCGATGCCTACGAGCAGTACTTC.

The rearrangement links TRBV6-1 to TRBJ2-7, with TRBD2 as a possible D gene (5 bases). Trimming stripped 10 bases from V and 6 bases from J, with 25 bases between. Germline V gene sequence: CDR1 MNHNS, CDR2 SASEGT. The CDR3 has 15 residues. The CDR3 protein is CATGITPDSGFEQYF. The CDR3 nucleotides are TGTGCCACCGGGATCACCCCGGACTCCGGATTCGAGCAGTACTTC.

The chain links TRBV28 to TRBJ2-4, with TRBD1 matching over 11 bases. J was trimmed by 0 bases and V by 4 bases; bases with no gene match: 14. Germline CDR1 reads MDHEN; CDR2 reads SYDVKM. This CDR3 is built from 20 residues. CDR3 nucleotide sequence: TGTGCCAGCAGTTCCCTATACCGGGACAGGGGGGCCTTAGCCAAAAACATTCAGTACTTC. Translated: CASSSLYRDRGALAKNIQYF.

The rearrangement uses TRBV7-2 and TRBJ1-2; D might be TRBD1 (6 bases). The V gene lost 4 bases and the J gene lost 2 bases, with 8 bases spanning the gap. This CDR3 region has 13 residues. Germline CDR1 SGHTA, CDR2 FQGNSA. CDR3 nucleotide sequence: TGTGCCAGCAGCTCTACAGGGAACTATGGCTACACCTTC. Its translation: CASSSTGNYGYTF.

The rearrangement links TRBV4-1 to TRBJ2-7, with 9 bases matching TRBD2. Germline CDR1 MGHRA, CDR2 YSYEKL. This CDR3 is built from 16 residues. V shed 1 base, J shed 4 bases, and the junction held 8 bases outside the gene matches. The CDR3 region is CASSQGRASGKYEQYF. DNA for the CDR3: TGCGCCAGCAGCCAAGGAAGGGCTAGCGGGAAATACGAGCAGTACTTC.

This chain links TRBV5-1 with TRBJ2-1, with D hard to call. Germline V CDR1 and CDR2: SGHRS, YFSETQ. This CDR3 contains 12 residues. Deletions cut 2 bases from V and 0 bases from J, with 0 bases between. CDR3 in DNA: TGCGCCAGCAGCTTCTCCTACAATGAGCAGTTCTTC. It yields the protein CASSFSYNEQFF.

This clone was observed a handful of times. This chain joins TRBV16 and TRBJ1-5; D is possibly TRBD1 (6 bases). The germline V gene encodes CDR1 KGHSY and CDR2 FQNENV. Between the trimmed V and J ends, which lost 3 bases and 4 bases, there was a span of 13 bases. This CDR3 has 15 residues. The CDR3, as DNA: TGTGCCAGCAGCCAGGGGGCTGGTGGGAATCAGCCCCAGCATTTT. Encoded protein: CASSQGAGGNQPQHF.

The rearrangement uses TRBV7-9 and TRBJ1-2, with D tentatively TRBD1 (6 bases). The V end lost 3 bases, the J end lost 8 bases, and 13 bases lay between the germline ends. Germline V gene sequence: CDR1 SEHNR, CDR2 FQNEAQ (reference sequence). The CDR3 consists of 13 residues. CDR3 DNA: TGTGCCAGCAGCTTCTCGGCAGGGGAGGGCTACACCTTC. This gives the protein CASSFSAGEGYTF.

V gene TRBV5-1 combines with J gene TRBJ2-7; D not certain. Trimming left V 0 bases short and J 4 bases short, with 8 bases between. CDR1 is SGHRS and CDR2 is YFSETQ in the germline V gene. CDR3 size: 13 residues. CDR3 amino acids: CASSLGPEYEQYF. CDR3 in DNA: TGCGCCAGCAGCTTGGGGCCCGAGTACGAGCAGTACTTC.

The chain links TRBV11-3 to TRBJ2-3; D gene uncertain. Germline V gene data show CDR1 as SGHNT and CDR2 as YENEEA. The CDR3 runs 13 residues. V was clipped by 1 base and J by 8 bases, with 10 bases between them. In DNA form, the CDR3 reads TGTGCCAGCAGCTTAGGGGTCGCGAGTACGCAGTATTTT. Protein product: CASSLGVASTQYF.

V gene TRBV27 combines with J gene TRBJ1-2; D remains unclear. Trimming left V 5 bases short and J 2 bases short, with 12 bases between. Germline values: CDR1 MNHEY, CDR2 SMNVEV (reference sequence). This CDR3 spans 14 amino acids. This CDR3 is CASSTRDGNYGYTF. The CDR3 bases are TGTGCCAGCAGTACACGAGACGGGAACTATGGCTACACCTTC.